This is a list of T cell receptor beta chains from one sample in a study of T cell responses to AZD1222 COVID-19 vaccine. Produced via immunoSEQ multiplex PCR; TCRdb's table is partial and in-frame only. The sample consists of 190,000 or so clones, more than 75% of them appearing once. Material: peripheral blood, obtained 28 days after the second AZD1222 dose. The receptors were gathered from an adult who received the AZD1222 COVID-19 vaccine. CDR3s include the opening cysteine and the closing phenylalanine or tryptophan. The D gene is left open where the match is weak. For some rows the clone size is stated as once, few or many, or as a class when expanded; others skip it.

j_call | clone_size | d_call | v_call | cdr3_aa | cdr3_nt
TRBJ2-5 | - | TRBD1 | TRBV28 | CASTQPGQGTQETQYF | TGTGCCAGCACCCAGCCCGGACAGGGGACGCAAGAGACCCAGTACTTC
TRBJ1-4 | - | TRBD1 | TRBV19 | CASDPRTGGEKLFF | TGTGCCAGTGATCCACGGACAGGGGGTGAAAAACTGTTTTTT
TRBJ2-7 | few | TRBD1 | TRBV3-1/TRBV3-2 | CASSQDLGQTYEQYF | TGTGCCAGCAGCCAAGATCTGGGACAGACCTACGAGCAGTACTTC
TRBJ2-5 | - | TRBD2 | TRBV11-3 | CASSEGLAGSQETQYF | TGTGCCAGCAGCGAAGGACTAGCGGGATCCCAAGAGACCCAGTACTTC
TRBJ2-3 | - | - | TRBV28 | CASSLPSTDTQYF | TGTGCCAGCAGTTTACCGAGCACAGATACGCAGTATTTT
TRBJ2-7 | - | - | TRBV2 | CASRVVVYEQYF | TGTGCCAGCCGGGTCGTAGTCTACGAGCAGTACTTC
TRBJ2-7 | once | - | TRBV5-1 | CASSLRVGSSEQYF | TGCGCCAGCAGCCTCCGTGTGGGAAGTTCCGAGCAGTACTTC
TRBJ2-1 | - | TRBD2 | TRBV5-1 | CASSLSSGSFSEQFF | TGCGCCAGCAGCTTGTCCAGCGGGAGTTTTAGTGAGCAGTTCTTC
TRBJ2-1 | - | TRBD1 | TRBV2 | CASSRTGQVADEQFF | TGTGCCAGCAGTCGAACGGGACAGGTGGCGGATGAGCAGTTCTTC
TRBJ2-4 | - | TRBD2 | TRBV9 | CASSEAGLAKNIQYF | TGTGCCAGCAGCGAAGCGGGGCTAGCCAAAAACATTCAGTACTTC
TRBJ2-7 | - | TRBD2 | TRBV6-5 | CASSLPGLARVVQYF | TGTGCCAGCAGTTTGCCAGGACTAGCTCGAGTGGTGCAGTACTTC
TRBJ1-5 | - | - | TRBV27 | CASSLNRGNQPQHF | TGTGCCAGCAGTTTAAACAGGGGCAATCAGCCCCAGCATTTT
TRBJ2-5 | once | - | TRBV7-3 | CASSLPQGSAETQYF | TGTGCCAGCAGCTTACCCCAGGGGAGCGCAGAGACCCAGTACTTC
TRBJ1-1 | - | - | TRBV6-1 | CASSEDDRFNTEAFF | TGTGCCAGCAGTGAAGATGACAGGTTTAACACTGAAGCTTTCTTT
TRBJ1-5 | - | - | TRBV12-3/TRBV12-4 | CASSFAANQPQHF | TGTGCCAGCAGTTTCGCGGCGAATCAGCCCCAGCATTTT
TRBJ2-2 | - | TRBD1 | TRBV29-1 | CSVEDLGTGGTGELFF | TGCAGCGTTGAAGATCTCGGGACAGGGGGTACCGGGGAGCTGTTTTTT
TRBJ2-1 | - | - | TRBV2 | CASSAHGGASYNEQFF | TGTGCCAGCAGTGCCCACGGAGGGGCCTCCTACAATGAGCAGTTCTTC
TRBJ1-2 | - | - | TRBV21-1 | CASSTRTLWGGYTF | TGTGCCAGCAGCACCCGGACACTATGGGGTGGCTACACCTTC
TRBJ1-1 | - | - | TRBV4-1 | CASSHLGVEAFF | TGCGCCAGCAGTCACCTAGGGGTTGAAGCTTTCTTT
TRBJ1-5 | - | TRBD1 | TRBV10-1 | CASSEEGANRQPQHF | TGCGCCAGCAGTGAGGAGGGGGCGAATCGCCAGCCCCAGCATTTT
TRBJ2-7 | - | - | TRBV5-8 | CASSLEAGSYEQYF | TGTGCCAGCAGCTTGGAGGCGGGATCCTACGAGCAGTACTTC
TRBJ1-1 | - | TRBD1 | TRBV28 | CAIEPPGTGNTEAFF | TGTGCCATCGAACCCCCAGGGACAGGCAACACTGAAGCTTTCTTT
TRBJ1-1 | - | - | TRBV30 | CAGGTMTEAFF | TGTGCCGGCGGGACAATGACTGAAGCTTTCTTT
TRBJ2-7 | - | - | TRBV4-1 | CASSQDRGTHYEQYF | TGCGCCAGCAGCCAAGATAGGGGGACACACTACGAGCAGTACTTC
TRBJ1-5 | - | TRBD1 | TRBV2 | CASSGTGSNQPQHF | TGTGCCAGCAGTGGGACAGGAAGCAATCAGCCCCAGCATTTT
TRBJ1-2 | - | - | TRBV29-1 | CSVARAANYGYTF | TGCAGCGTAGCGCGGGCTGCTAACTATGGCTACACCTTC
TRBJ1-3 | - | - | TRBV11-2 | CASSFELGQGNTIYF | TGTGCCAGCAGCTTTGAGTTGGGACAAGGAAACACCATATATTTT
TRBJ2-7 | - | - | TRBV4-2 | CASSQDDGNRGYEQYF | TGTGCCAGCAGCCAAGATGATGGAAACCGGGGCTACGAGCAGTACTTC
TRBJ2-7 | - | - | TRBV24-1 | CATSDAGWEQYF | TGTGCCACCAGTGATGCGGGTTGGGAGCAGTACTTC
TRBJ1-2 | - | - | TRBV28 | CASSFGQSNYGYTF | TGTGCCAGCAGTTTCGGACAGTCTAACTATGGCTACACCTTC
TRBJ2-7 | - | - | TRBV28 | CAGGNAAYEQYF | TGCGCTGGGGGGAACGCCGCTTACGAGCAGTACTTC
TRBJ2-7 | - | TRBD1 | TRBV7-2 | CASSLVATGANYEQYF | TGTGCCAGCAGCTTAGTGGCGACAGGGGCTAACTACGAGCAGTACTTC
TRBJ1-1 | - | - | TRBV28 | CASSFGQGQRTEAFF | TGTGCCAGCAGTTTCGGGCAGGGGCAGAGGACTGAAGCTTTCTTT
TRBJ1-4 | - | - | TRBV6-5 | CASRKDGSNEKLFF | TGTGCCAGCAGAAAGGACGGAAGTAATGAAAAACTGTTTTTT
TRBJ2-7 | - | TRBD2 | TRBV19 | CASSMSLAPSSYEQYF | TGTGCCAGTAGTATGTCACTAGCGCCTAGCTCCTACGAGCAGTACTTC
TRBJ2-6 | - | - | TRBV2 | CASSERGTGANVLTF | TGTGCCAGCAGTGAGCGAGGGACTGGGGCCAACGTCCTGACTTTC
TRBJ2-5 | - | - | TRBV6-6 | CASSSPSVRGRETQYF | TGTGCCAGCAGTTCCCCCTCCGTTAGGGGACGAGAGACCCAGTACTTC
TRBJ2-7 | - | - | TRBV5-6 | CASSGRGHEQYF | TGTGCCAGCAGCGGCCGGGGCCACGAGCAGTACTTC
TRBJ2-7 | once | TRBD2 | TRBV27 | CASSYSGTSGSGEQYF | TGTGCCAGCAGTTACTCCGGGACTAGCGGGAGCGGCGAGCAGTACTTC
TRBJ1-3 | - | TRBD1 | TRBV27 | CASSETGGSGNTIYF | TGTGCCAGCAGTGAAACAGGGGGCTCTGGAAACACCATATATTTT
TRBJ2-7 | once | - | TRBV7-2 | CASRPGVGFSYEQYF | TGTGCCAGTAGGCCGGGGGTAGGCTTCTCCTACGAGCAGTACTTC
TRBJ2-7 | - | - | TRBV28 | CASSLNYRVSYEQYF | TGTGCCAGCAGTTTGAATTACAGGGTGTCCTACGAGCAGTACTTC
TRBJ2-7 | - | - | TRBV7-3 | CASSLGGTASYEQYF | TGTGCCAGCAGCTTAGGAGGGACAGCTTCCTACGAGCAGTACTTC
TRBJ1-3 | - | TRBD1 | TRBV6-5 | CASTLTGAGNTIYF | TGTGCCAGCACCCTGACAGGGGCAGGAAACACCATATATTTT
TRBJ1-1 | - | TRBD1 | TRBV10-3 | CAISDLTGAEAEAFF | TGTGCCATCAGTGACCTTACAGGGGCGGAGGCTGAAGCTTTCTTT